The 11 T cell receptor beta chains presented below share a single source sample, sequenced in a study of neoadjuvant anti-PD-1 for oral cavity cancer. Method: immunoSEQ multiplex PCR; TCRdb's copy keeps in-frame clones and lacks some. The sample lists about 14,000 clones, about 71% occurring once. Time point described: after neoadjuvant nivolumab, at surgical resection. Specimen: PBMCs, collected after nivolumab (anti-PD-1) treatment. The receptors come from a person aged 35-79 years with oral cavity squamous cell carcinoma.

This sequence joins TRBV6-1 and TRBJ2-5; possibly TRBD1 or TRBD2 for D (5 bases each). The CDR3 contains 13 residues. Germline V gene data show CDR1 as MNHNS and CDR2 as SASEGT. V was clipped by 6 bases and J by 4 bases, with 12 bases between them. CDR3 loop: CASRRGPGETQYF. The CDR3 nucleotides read TGTGCCAGCAGGAGGGGCCCTGGAGAGACCCAGTACTTC.

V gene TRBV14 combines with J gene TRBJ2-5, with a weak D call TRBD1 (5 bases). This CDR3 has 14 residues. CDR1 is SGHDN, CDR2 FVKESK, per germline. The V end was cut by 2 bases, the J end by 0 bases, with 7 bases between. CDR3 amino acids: CASSQLDNQETQYF. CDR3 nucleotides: TGTGCCAGCAGCCAACTGGACAACCAAGAGACCCAGTACTTC.

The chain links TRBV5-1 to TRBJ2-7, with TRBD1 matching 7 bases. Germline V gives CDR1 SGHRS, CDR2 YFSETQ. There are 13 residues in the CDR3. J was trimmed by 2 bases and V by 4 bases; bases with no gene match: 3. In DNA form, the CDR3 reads TGCGCCAGCAGCCGGGACAGCACCTACGAGCAGTACTTC. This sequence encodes CASSRDSTYEQYF. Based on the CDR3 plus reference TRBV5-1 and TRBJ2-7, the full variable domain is KAGVTQTPRYLIKTRGQQVTLSCSPISGHRSVSWYQQTPGQGLQFLFEYFSETQRNKGNFPGRFSGRQFSNSRSEMNVSTLELGDSALYLCASSRDSTYEQYFGPGTRLTVT.

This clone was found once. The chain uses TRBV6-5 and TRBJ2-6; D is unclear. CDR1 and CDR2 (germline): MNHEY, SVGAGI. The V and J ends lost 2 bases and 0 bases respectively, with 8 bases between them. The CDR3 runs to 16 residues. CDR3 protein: CASSYGQISGANVLTF. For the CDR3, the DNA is TGTGCCAGCAGTTACGGTCAGATCTCTGGGGCCAACGTCCTGACTTTC.

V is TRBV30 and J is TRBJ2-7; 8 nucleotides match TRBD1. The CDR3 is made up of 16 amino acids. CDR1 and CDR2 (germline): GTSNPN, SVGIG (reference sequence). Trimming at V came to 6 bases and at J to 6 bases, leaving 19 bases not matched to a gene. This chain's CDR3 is CACRPFFRGRTSEQYF. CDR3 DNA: TGTGCCTGCCGCCCTTTTTTCAGGGGGCGGACGAGCGAGCAGTACTTC.

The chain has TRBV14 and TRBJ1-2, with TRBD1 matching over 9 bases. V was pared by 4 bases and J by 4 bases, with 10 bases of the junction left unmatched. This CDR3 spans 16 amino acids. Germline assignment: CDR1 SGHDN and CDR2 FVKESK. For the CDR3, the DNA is TGTGCCAGCAGCCTTGATCCGGGACAGGGAGTCTATGGCTACACCTTC. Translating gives CASSLDPGQGVYGYTF.

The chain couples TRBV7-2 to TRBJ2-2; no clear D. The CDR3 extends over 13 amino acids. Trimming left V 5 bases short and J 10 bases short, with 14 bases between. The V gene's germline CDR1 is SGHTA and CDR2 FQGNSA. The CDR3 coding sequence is TGTGCCAGCAGCCTAAGTTGGGCCGTGGAGCTGTTTTTT. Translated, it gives CASSLSWAVELFF.

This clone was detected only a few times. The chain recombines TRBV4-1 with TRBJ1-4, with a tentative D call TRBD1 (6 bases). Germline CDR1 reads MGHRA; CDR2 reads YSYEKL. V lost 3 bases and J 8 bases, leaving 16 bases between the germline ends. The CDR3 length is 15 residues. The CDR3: CASSQWGPLGEKLFF. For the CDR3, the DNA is TGCGCCAGCAGCCAGTGGGGGCCGCTCGGGGAAAAACTGTTTTTT.

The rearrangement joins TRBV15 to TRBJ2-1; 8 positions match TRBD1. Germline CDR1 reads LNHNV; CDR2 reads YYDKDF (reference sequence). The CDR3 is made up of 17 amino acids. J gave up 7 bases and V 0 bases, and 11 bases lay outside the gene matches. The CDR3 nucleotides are TGTGCCACCAGCAGAGATCTATCGACAGGGGTGATAAATGAGCAGTTCTTC. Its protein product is CATSRDLSTGVINEQFF.

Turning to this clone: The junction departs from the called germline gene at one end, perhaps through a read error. The CDR3 coding sequence is TGCAGTGCCATAGAGGTGGCCGACCAAAACTTC. Protein product: CSAIEVADQNF. The V call is TRBV20-1, the J call TRBJ2-5; no reliable D call. This CDR3 is 11 amino acids long. CDR1 is DFQATT and CDR2 is SNEGSKA in the germline V gene (reference sequence).

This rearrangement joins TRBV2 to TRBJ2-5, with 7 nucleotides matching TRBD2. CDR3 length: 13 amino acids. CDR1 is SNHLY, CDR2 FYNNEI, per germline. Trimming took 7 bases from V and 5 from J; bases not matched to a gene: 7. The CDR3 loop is CASTRGSWETQYF. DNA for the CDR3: TGTGCCAGCACACGCGGGAGCTGGGAGACCCAGTACTTC.